This TCR beta chain was recovered during a study of cytomegalovirus exposure and HLA in healthy donors. Study-wide background: Per a later analysis, the roughly 670 first-cohort and 120 or so validation repertoires shared one platform.

TCRdb's copy holds only in-frame clones and misses some; the assay was immunoSEQ multiplex PCR. The sample records 150,000 or so clones, about 86% being singletons. The CDR3 has 14 amino acids. V was clipped by 4 bases and J by 2 bases; unmatched bases: 3. The germline gives CDR1 SGHRS, CDR2 YFSETQ. This chain uses TRBV5-1 with TRBJ2-7; TRBD2 matches at 10 bases. The sequence was collected from a man between 18 and 35 years old in good health and CMV-seropositive. Material: PBMCs. The CDR3 here is CASSPSGGPYEQYF. CDR3 DNA: TGCGCCAGCAGCCCTAGCGGGGGCCCCTACGAGCAGTACTTC.